The 5 T cell receptor beta chains below come from one sample, sequenced in a study of PD-1 blockade in classical Hodgkin lymphoma. TCRdb's copy holds only in-frame clones and misses some; the assay was immunoSEQ multiplex PCR. Here the sample spans 60,000 or so clones, roughly 90% being singletons. Every single patient, without exception, relapsed after autologous stem cell transplantation, and brentuximab vedotin exposure varied. The sample in question was peripheral blood mononuclear cells (PBMCs), obtained at baseline. These receptors all come from a human donor with classical Hodgkin lymphoma.

This chain links TRBV18 with TRBJ2-7, with 13 bases aligning to TRBD2. The CDR3 loop spans 15 amino acids. Trimming took 1 base from V and 6 from J; bases not matched to a gene: 3. Germline assignment: CDR1 KGHSH and CDR2 LQKENI. The CDR3 DNA sequence: TGTGCCAGCTCACCACGGACTAGCGGGAGCATCGAGCAGTACTTC. This sequence encodes CASSPRTSGSIEQYF.

V is TRBV9 and J is TRBJ2-5; perhaps TRBD1 as D (5 bases). This CDR3 spans 15 amino acids. The germline CDR1 and CDR2 sequences are SGDLS and YYNGEE. The V end was cut by 3 bases, the J end by 5 bases, with 17 bases between. CDR3 loop: CASSAQGHPGETQYF. The CDR3 nucleotides read TGTGCCAGCAGCGCCCAGGGCCACCCCGGCGAGACCCAGTACTTC.

This rearrangement joins TRBV20-1 to TRBJ2-7; possible D gene TRBD2, 7 bases. The V and J ends lost 3 bases and 13 bases respectively, with 16 bases between them. The CDR3 extends over 11 amino acids. The germline gives CDR1 DFQATT, CDR2 SNEGSKA (reference sequence). Here the CDR3 reads CSASLSRGHYF. In DNA form, the CDR3 reads TGCAGTGCTAGTTTGTCGCGGGGGCACTACTTC.

This chain connects TRBV27 to TRBJ2-3; D is ambiguous. Per the germline V gene, CDR1 is MNHEY and CDR2 is SMNVEV (reference sequence). The V and J ends lost 7 bases and 0 bases respectively, with 26 bases between them. CDR3 length equals 19 residues. In DNA form, the CDR3 reads TGTGCCAGCAAACCGGCAACGCTCACCAGACCGACTAGCACAGATACGCAGTATTTT. As protein: CASKPATLTRPTSTDTQYF.

The CDR3 coding sequence is TGTGCCAGCAGCGATGGACAGGGGGCCAGGGCCAAAAACATTCAGTACTTC. It translates to CASSDGQGARAKNIQYF. The chain recombines TRBV5-4 with TRBJ2-4; 11 nucleotides agree with TRBD1. Germline values: CDR1 SGHNT, CDR2 YYREEE (reference sequence). The CDR3 extends over 17 amino acids. V lost 4 bases and J lost 1; bases outside the gene matches: 7.